This TCR beta chain was retrieved from a study of shared clonotypes between healthy human individuals. Study context: The study drew on a couple of women and three men aged 18 to 49 as donors. Each donor's CD4 naive and CD4 memory cells filled three plates apiece, CD8 naive two, and CD8 memory one.

CD45RO-negative, CCR7-selected cells formed the naive CD8 fraction, which excluded terminally differentiated effector memory CD45RA+ cells. In this sample, this clone turned up once. Its cognate antigen is unknown. The ends were cut back, 8 bases at V and 3 bases at J, with 19 bases in the middle. This CDR3 has 15 residues. Germline-derived CDR1 and CDR2 are MNHEY and SVGAGI. Profiling relied on immunoSEQ multiplex PCR, and the TCRdb table lists in-frame clones only, not all of them. The repertoire includes roughly 810,000 clones, 96% of them detected once, and roughly 0.23% sits in the top ten. Whole-study findings and limits: Rarefaction showed sorted-subset sequencing was incomplete despite large depth.

The TCR was taken from a man aged 30-40 years in good health. V is TRBV6-5 and J is TRBJ1-1; tentatively, D is TRBD1 (5 bases). Sequencing was performed on naive CD8+ T cells sorted from blood. The CDR3 DNA reads TGTGCCAGCCTACTGTGGGCCGGGGGAGACACTGAAGCTTTCTTT. It yields the protein CASLLWAGGDTEAFF.